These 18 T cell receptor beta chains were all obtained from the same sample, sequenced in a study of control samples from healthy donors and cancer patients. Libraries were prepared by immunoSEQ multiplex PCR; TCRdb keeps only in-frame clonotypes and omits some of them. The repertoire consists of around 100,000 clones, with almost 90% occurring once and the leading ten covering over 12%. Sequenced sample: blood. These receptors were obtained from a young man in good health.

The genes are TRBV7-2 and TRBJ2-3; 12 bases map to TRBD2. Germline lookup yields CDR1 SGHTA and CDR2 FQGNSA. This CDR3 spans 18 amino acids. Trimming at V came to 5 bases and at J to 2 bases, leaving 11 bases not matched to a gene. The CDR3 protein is CASSVPSGRGPFTDTQYF. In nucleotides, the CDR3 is TGTGCCAGCAGCGTACCTAGCGGGAGGGGCCCTTTCACAGATACGCAGTATTTT.

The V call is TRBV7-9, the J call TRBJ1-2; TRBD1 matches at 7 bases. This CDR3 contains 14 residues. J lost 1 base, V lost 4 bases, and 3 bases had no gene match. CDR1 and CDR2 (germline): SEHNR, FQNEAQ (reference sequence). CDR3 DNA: TGTGCCAGCAGCTCACGACAGGGTAACTATGGCTACACCTTC. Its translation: CASSSRQGNYGYTF.

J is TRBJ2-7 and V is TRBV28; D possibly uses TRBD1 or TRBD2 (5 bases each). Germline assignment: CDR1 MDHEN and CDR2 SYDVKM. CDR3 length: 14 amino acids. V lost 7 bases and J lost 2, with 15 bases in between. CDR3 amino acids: CASTPGSRAYEQYF. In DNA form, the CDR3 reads TGTGCCAGCACCCCAGGGAGCCGAGCCTACGAGCAGTACTTC.

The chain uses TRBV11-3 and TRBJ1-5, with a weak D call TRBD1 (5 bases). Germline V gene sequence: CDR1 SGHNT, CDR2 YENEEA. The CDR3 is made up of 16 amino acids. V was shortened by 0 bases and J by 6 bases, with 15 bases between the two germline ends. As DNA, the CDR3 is TGTGCCAGCAGCTTAGATCGGGCAGGGCCTAGTCAGCCCCAGCATTTT. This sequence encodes CASSLDRAGPSQPQHF.

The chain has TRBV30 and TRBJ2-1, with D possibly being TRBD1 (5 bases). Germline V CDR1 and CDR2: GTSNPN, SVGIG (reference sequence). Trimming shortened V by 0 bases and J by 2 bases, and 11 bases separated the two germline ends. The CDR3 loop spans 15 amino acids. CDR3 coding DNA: TGTGCCTGGAGTGTATCGGACACGACCTACAATGAGCAGTTCTTC. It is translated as CAWSVSDTTYNEQFF.

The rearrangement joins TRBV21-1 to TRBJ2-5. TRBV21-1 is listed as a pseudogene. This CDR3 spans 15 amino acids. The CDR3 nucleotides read TGTGCCAGCAGCAAAGGGACCTCCGAGAAAGAGACCCAGTACTTC. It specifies CASSKGTSEKETQYF.

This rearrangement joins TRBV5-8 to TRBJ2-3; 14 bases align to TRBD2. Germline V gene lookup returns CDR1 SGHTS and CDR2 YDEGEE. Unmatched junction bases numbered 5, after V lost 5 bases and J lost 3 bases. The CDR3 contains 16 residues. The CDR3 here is CASSRGLAGETDTQYF. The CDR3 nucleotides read TGTGCCAGCAGTCGGGGACTAGCGGGAGAGACAGATACGCAGTATTTT.

CDR3 in DNA: TGTGCCACCCGGGGTGAGGGCGGAACCTACGAGCAGTACTTC. Translating gives CATRGEGGTYEQYF. V is TRBV5-4 and J is TRBJ2-7, with a weak D call TRBD2 (5 bases). The V end lost 9 bases, the J end lost 2 bases, and 18 bases lay between the germline ends. The CDR3 covers 14 residues. Germline V gene sequence: CDR1 SGHNT, CDR2 YYREEE (reference sequence).

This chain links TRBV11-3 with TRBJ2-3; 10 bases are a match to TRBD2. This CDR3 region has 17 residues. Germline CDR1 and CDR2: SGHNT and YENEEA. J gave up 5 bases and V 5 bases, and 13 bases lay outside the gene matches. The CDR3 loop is CASSNVLLAGVRDTQYF. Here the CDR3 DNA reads TGTGCCAGCAGCAACGTCCTCCTAGCGGGAGTTAGAGATACGCAGTATTTT.

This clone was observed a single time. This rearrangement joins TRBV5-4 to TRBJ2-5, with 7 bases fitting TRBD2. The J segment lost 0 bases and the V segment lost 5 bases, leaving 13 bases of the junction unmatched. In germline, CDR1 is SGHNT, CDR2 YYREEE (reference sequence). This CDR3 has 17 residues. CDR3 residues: CASSPLPGGGYQETQYF. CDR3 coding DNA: TGTGCCAGCAGTCCATTACCGGGGGGAGGCTACCAAGAGACCCAGTACTTC. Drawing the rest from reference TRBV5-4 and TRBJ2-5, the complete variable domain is ETGVTQSPTHLIKTRGQQVTLRCSSQSGHNTVSWYQQALGQGPQFIFQYYREEENGRGNFPPRFSGLQFPNYSSELNVNALELDDSALYLCASSPLPGGGYQETQYFGPGTRLLVL.

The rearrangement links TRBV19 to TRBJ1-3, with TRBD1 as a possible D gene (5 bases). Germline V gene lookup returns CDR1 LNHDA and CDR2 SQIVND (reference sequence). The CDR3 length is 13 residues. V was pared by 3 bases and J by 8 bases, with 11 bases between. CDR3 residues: CASSIALGHTIYF. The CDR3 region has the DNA TGTGCCAGTAGTATTGCCCTGGGACACACCATATATTTT.

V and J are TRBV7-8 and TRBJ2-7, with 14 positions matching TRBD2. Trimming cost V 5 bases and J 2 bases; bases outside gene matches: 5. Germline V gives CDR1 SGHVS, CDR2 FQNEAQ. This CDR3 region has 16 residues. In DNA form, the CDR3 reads TGTGCCAGCAGCCCAAGGGGACTAGCGGGAGCCTACGAGCAGTACTTC. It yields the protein CASSPRGLAGAYEQYF.

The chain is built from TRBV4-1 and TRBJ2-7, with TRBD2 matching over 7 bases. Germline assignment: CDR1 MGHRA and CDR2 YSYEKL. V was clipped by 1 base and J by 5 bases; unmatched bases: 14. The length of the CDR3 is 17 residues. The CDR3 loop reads CASSQGWAGDRRNEQYF. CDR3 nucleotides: TGCGCCAGCAGCCAAGGCTGGGCGGGAGATAGGCGAAACGAGCAGTACTTC.

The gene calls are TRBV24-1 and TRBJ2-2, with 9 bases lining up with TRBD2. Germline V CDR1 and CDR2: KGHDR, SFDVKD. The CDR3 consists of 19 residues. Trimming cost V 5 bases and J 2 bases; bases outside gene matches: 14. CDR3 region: CATSGGAREAGGNTGELFF. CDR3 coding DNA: TGTGCCACCAGTGGGGGTGCGAGAGAAGCGGGAGGTAACACCGGGGAGCTGTTTTTT.

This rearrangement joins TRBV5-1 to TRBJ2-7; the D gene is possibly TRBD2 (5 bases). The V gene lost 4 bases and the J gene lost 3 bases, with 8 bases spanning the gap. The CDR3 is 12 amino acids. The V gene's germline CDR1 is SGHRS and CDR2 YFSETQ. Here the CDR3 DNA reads TGCGCCAGCAGCCCGGGGAACTACGAGCAGTACTTC. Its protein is CASSPGNYEQYF.

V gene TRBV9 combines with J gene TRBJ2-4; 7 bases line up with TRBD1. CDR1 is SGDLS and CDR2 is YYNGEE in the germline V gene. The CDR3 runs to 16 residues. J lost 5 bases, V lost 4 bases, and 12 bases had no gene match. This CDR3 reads CASSPRDSTYENIQYF. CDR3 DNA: TGTGCCAGCAGCCCCCGGGACAGCACTTACGAAAACATTCAGTACTTC.

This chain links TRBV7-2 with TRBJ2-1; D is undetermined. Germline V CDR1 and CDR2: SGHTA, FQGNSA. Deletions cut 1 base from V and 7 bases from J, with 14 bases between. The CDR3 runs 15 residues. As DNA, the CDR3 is TGTGCCAGCAGCTTAGTATTCCAAAAAGGGAATGAGCAGTTCTTC. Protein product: CASSLVFQKGNEQFF.

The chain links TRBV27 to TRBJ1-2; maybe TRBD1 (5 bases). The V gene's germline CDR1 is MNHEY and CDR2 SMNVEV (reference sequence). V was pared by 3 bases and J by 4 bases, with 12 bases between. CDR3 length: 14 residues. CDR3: CASSFFGTAYGYTF. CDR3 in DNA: TGTGCCAGCAGTTTCTTCGGGACGGCCTATGGCTACACCTTC.